This T cell receptor beta chain was sequenced for a study of T cell repertoires in cytomegalovirus infection. From the reads, TCRdb called clonotypes with MiXCR, one entry per CDR3 protein. The sample lists some 99,000 distinct CDR3 sequences, around 29% occurring once. There are a few counts of this clonotype. The antigen is unknown. Trimming shortened V by 5 bases and J by 5 bases, and 16 bases separated the two germline ends. The CDR3 spans 15 residues. This specimen was CD8+ T cells from cultured PBMCs, taken from culture after CMV antigen stimulation. The TCR comes from a human donor in good health (CMV status not recorded). Some clones in this sample may be carry-over from other donors' samples. The rearrangement uses TRBV12-3 or TRBV12-4 and TRBJ2-1, with D possibly matching TRBD1 (6 bases). The CDR3 coding sequence is TGTGCCAGCAGTCTAACTCAGGGGACCCACAATGAGCAGTTCTTC. As protein: CASSLTQGTHNEQFF.